This T cell receptor (beta chain) was sequenced in a study of cytomegalovirus exposure and HLA in healthy donors. With 8 bases clipped from V and 3 bases from J, the junction kept 15 bases outside the gene matches. The germline V gene encodes CDR1 SEHNR and CDR2 FQNEAQ (reference sequence). The CDR3 loop spans 16 amino acids. Broader study findings: In vitro checks showed that a few CMV-associated chains really do target CMV antigens.

TCRdb keeps only in-frame clones here, not all; method: immunoSEQ multiplex PCR. The table includes about 130,000 clones, roughly 89% detected once. About this clone itself: The antigen is undetermined.

The chain joins TRBV7-9 to TRBJ1-2; TRBD1 matches 7 bases. Sample: PBMCs. The TCR originated in a woman younger than 35 in good health and CMV-seronegative. CDR3 protein: CASHRGTDRPHYGYTF. CDR3 sequence (DNA): TGTGCCAGCCACCGGGGAACGGACAGGCCCCACTATGGCTACACCTTC.